This entry is about one TCR beta chain. This clone was counted a few times. There is no known antigen for this receptor. The input lacks base qualities; no much larger clone sits a single base away. The CDR3 goes from the cysteine to the phenylalanine over 12 residues. Only the CDR3 DNA stays, 36 bases, in frame from base 1. The germline V gene encodes CDR1 SGDLS and CDR2 YYNGEE. V is shortened by 4 bases, J by 5 bases, and the region joining them spans 6 bases. The data were taken from a study of cytomegalovirus exposure and HLA in healthy donors (dated by TCRdb to the late 2010s). In terms of the full investigation: An earlier analysis of about 530 of the donors reported approximately 260 Gb of sequence data and 95 million to 140 million unique TCR beta sequences obtained from around 170 million T cells. About 310 gigabases of sequencing data and approximately 85 million unique TCR sequences were included in an early release covering roughly 700 HLA-typed donors. The genetic ancestry cluster associated with self-reported Caucasian donors included 80% to 90% of the roughly 400 genotyped donors. The study aimed to test whether cataloging public T cell receptors could reveal signatures of past pathogen exposure. Using immunosequencing, the study profiled T cell repertoires from approximately 700 subjects and related those repertoires to cytomegalovirus serostatus. Besides the first cohort of roughly 660 subjects, a separate validation cohort made up of roughly 120 different subjects was used. The study combined high-throughput TCR immunosequencing, statistical association of individual TCRs with disease status, and machine learning to predict cytomegalovirus infection status. In a later analysis, previously published TCR beta repertoires from several hundred donors were re-analyzed and high-resolution HLA genotyping was added so that TCR occurrence patterns could be studied. Rather than using new phenotypic data, the later analysis identified candidate immune exposures from TCR beta sequences and from how often those sequences occurred across donors. To decide whether each TCR beta V gene segment behaved as functional or pseudogenic, an earlier analysis of fewer than 750 of the donors relied on high-throughput TCR beta sequencing. Donor age, sex, ethnicity and CMV serostatus were compiled together with the repertoire data. In a later genetic analysis, genome-wide SNP genotypes for 398 of the 666 donors were used, and that subset was treated as a discovery cohort. All discovery cohort repertoires had been generated using a single sequencing platform. HLA typing included class I and class II loci at four-digit resolution. The number of typed donors differed by locus: about 620-630 for A, B, C, DRB1 and DQB1; 500 to 550 for DQA1; 606 for DPA1; and some 470 for DPB1. Roughly 5 DR-DQ haplotypes were treated as single units for association and clustering because of strong linkage in the cohort. Among almost 400 genotyped donors of the cohort, an average of about 240,000 unique TCR beta nucleotide sequences were sequenced per donor, approximately 20% of them non-productive. The full study reports these points: The 87-base-pair reads could not distinguish some IMGT-functional V segments, including TRBV6-2 and TRBV6-3, so those segments were excluded. In a later genetic analysis, fewer N-insertions in productive TCRs were reported among donors in an Asian-associated ancestry cluster than the roughly 700-donor mean. A further reported finding was that TCR beta sequences accurately predicted the HLA-A and HLA-B alleles for most subjects in the first cohort. At a false discovery rate of 0.05, a later analysis linked 16,000 or so TCR beta sequences to specific HLA alleles. Broadly in line with IMGT annotations, most TCR beta V segments showed up in productive rearrangements about 87% or about 30% of the time in an earlier analysis of 450 to 750 of the donors. Most CMV-associated TCR beta chains appeared to be HLA-restricted in a later analysis, and the HLA associations seemed to be driven largely by CMV exposure. According to the authors, the approach could potentially be generalized to other disease states and immunological phenotypes. Correlated functional status among segregating V segments might be attributable to linkage disequilibrium, but an unknown experimental factor could not be ruled out. Roughly uniform sequencing depth across donors was assumed in presence/absence analyses, although this assumption may not hold. When HLA alleles, especially DR and DQ, strongly co-occurred, attributing TCR associations to individual alleles was difficult. In a later analysis, HLA-associated TCR beta chains showed more clonal expansion and lower generation probabilities than non-associated chains that were equally common. Because counts were too low, more than 15 rarely observed V segments, including chromosome 9 orphons, were left out of the earlier analysis of 587 of the donors. Three of the identified cytomegalovirus-associated TCR beta chains were confirmed in vitro to be specific for cytomegalovirus antigens. Most TCR sequences were seen in very few donors, while some public TCRs were found in many individuals. A cluster of highly shared sequence variants was judged likely to represent a technical artifact of the sequencing pipeline. In a later analysis, several top co-occurrence clusters were reported to appear linked to parvovirus B19, influenza, CMV and Epstein-Barr virus. A later genetic analysis associated a missense DCLRE1C variant with V-gene and J-gene trimming of TCR beta chains, and an independent cohort replicated the association. In a later analysis, TCR association rates were found to vary across HLA loci, with the most associated TCRs seen for DRB1 alleles and the fewest for HLA-C alleles. The cohort was sequenced for TCR beta chains only, and without alpha or paired-chain data the features that could be detected were limited. For the cohort, immune exposure information was limited to CMV serostatus. The study listed 164 TCR beta chains as associated with cytomegalovirus. HLA typing was unavailable for some donors at each locus, so association tests used only the typed subset. Cytomegalovirus status was reported to be diagnosed by the classifier with high specificity and sensitivity in both the original and validation cohorts.

Libraries came from the immunoSEQ multiplex PCR assay. The multiplex PCR relied on a mix of 60 forward primers for TCR Vbeta segments and 13 reverse primers for TCR Jbeta segments. A multiplex PCR assay on genomic DNA amplified the CDR3 region of rearranged TCR beta genes. The Illumina HiSeq System was used to sequence the amplified TCR beta libraries as 87-base-pair reads. The paper's processing steps were these. In a later analysis, 70 million to 95 million unique TCR beta chains were counted across the approximately 620 repertoires, and approximately 11 million of these chains were shared by at least two donors. Raw reads were error-corrected and collapsed into unique sequences by a nearest-neighbor algorithm in which closely related sequences were merged to remove PCR and sequencing errors. To assign V, D and J gene segments, CDR3 sequences were aligned to IMGT reference sequences. For a sequence to be retained, a match of at least six nucleotides was required to both a V gene segment and a J gene segment. A rearrangement was called productive if the CDR3 had no stop codons and remained in frame with V and J, and every other rearrangement was called non-productive. CDR3 was defined by IMGT convention, running from the second conserved V-encoded cysteine to the conserved J-encoded phenylalanine. The earlier analysis of more than 450 of the donors excluded sequences that lacked an unambiguous match to a single V gene segment. An earlier analysis of a few hundred of the donors classified V segments as functional when productive rearrangements were above 56.7% and as segregating when the standard deviation between donors was above 5%. A statistical classification framework was built to diagnose cytomegalovirus status from the catalog of TCR beta chain sequences. A later analysis assigned V and J genes by comparing TCR nucleotide sequences with IMGT/GENE-DB human TR gene sequences. The TCRdist pipeline was used in a later analysis to assign CDR3 sequences and most-parsimonious VDJ recombination scenarios. In a later analysis, each TCR beta chain was defined by its CDR3 amino acid sequence together with its V-gene family, and reads lacking a unique V-gene family were excluded. To address suspected cross-contamination and a sequencing artifact, a later analysis removed approximately 600 highly shared, low-generation-probability nucleotide sequences. For each public chain, a later analysis derived a clonal expansion index from normalized ranks of inferred template counts within each repertoire. In a later analysis, generation probabilities were computed using a VDJ recombination model fitted to out-of-frame rearrangements, and the results were checked against IGoR. In a later analysis, TCR-TCR, TCR-HLA and TCR-CMV co-occurrence was scored with hypergeometric tests, and a repertoire-size bias correction was applied to TCR pairs. A later analysis estimated false discovery rates by permuting HLA or CMV assignments 20 times. In a later analysis, co-occurring TCRs were grouped using DBSCAN, with TCRdist sequence similarity added in when clustering inside HLA-allele-positive subsets. Co-occurrence clustering excluded repertoires with fewer than 30,000 or more than 120,000 public chains, plus five with anomalous nucleotide sharing. Sourced from immuneACCESS, this table was stored by TCRdb with only in-frame sequences that have V and J called. A share of the clones is absent; for the studies checked, an unresolved V gene accounts for under half, and the remainder has no known explanation. V and J calls and clone size are those listed in that table; D and trimming were worked out from the DNA. The sample table shows roughly 180,000 clones, and approximately 80% are seen once. Approximately 2.6% of the sample comes from the top ten.

In total, more than 500 healthy bone marrow donors made up the cohort. At the time of sampling, every cohort member was nominally healthy, though immune exposures that went unrecorded were likely present. The donor was CMV seronegative and belonged to the group of 350 to 400 seronegative cohort members. Each donor provided a peripheral blood sample, and peripheral blood mononuclear cells were used for TCR beta sequencing. Genomic DNA extraction from the blood cell samples was performed with the Qiagen DNeasy Blood Extraction Kit. This sequence originates from a female donor in good health and CMV-seronegative. The source material was PBMCs. The rearrangement combines TRBV9 with TRBJ2-2, with the D segment identity uncertain. The base sequence is TGTGCCAGCAGCCCCAATACCGGGGAGCTGTTTTTT. Its protein is CASSPNTGELFF.